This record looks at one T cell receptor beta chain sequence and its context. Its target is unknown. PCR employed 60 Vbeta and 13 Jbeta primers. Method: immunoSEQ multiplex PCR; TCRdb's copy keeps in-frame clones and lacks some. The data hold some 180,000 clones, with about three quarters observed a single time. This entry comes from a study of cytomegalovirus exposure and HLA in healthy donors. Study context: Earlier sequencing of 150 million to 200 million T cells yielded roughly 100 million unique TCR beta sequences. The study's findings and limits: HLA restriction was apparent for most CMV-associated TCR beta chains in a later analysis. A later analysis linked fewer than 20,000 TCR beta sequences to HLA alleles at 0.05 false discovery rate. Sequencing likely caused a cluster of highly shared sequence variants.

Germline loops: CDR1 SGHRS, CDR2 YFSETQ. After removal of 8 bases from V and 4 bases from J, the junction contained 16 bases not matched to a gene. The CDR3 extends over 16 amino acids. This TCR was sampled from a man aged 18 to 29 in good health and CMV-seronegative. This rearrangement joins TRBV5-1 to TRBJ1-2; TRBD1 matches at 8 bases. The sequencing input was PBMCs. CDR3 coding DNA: TGCGCCAGACAACCTTCAGACAGGGGTACAAGCTATGGCTACACCTTC. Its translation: CARQPSDRGTSYGYTF.